One and the same sample provided the 5 T cell receptor beta chains below, sequenced in a study of T cells in Graves' hyperthyroidism and ophthalmopathy. Amplification targeted TCR beta CDR3 regions from RNA transcripts. First-round RT-PCR targeting the TCR CDR3 was performed with the HTBI primer set. MiXCR, run by TCRdb on the multiplex PCR reads, gives a single entry per CDR3 protein. This table has roughly 500,000 distinct CDR3 sequences, roughly 50% appearing once. Input material: peripheral blood or thyroid tissue (not recorded which). These receptors were collected from an adult woman with Graves' disease, either hyperthyroidism or ophthalmopathy (not recorded which).

This clonotype was picked up a small number of times. The rearrangement links TRBV7-9 to TRBJ2-7, with TRBD2 as a possible D gene (6 bases). Germline V gives CDR1 SEHNR, CDR2 FQNEAQ (reference sequence). This CDR3 comprises 21 residues. The V and J ends lost 3 bases and 1 base respectively, with 31 bases between them. This CDR3 reads CASSFHAPRDPVGISSYEQYF. DNA for the CDR3: TGTGCCAGCAGCTTTCATGCCCCGCGGGACCCGGTAGGAATATCTTCCTACGAGCAGTACTTC.

The genes are TRBV9 and TRBJ2-7; D remains unclear. Looked up from germline, CDR1 is SGDLS and CDR2 is YYNGEE. The V gene lost 3 bases and the J gene lost 5 bases, with 15 bases spanning the gap. This CDR3 is built from 14 residues. CDR3 protein: CASSDARSSHEQYF. DNA of the CDR3: TGTGCCAGCAGCGACGCGAGAAGTTCCCACGAGCAGTACTTC. The complete variable domain, with remaining parts taken from reference TRBV9 and TRBJ2-7, reads DSGVTQTPKHLITATGQRVTLRCSPRSGDLSVYWYQQSLDQGLQFLIQYYNGEERAKGNILERFSAQQFPDLHSELNLSSLELGDSALYFCASSDARSSHEQYFGPGTRLTVT.

This clonotype was counted a few times. The rearrangement joins TRBV12-3 or TRBV12-4 to TRBJ1-1, with a weak D call TRBD1 (6 bases). Trimming left V 6 bases short and J 3 bases short, with 11 bases between. The CDR3 is 13 residues long. The CDR3: CASRDQGYTEAFF. DNA of the CDR3: TGTGCCAGCAGGGATCAGGGGTACACTGAAGCTTTCTTT.

This chain connects TRBV7-2 to TRBJ1-5, with TRBD1 matching 7 bases. The J segment lost 8 bases and the V segment lost 5 bases, leaving 9 bases of the junction unmatched. The CDR3 is 14 amino acids. Germline CDR1 reads SGHTA; CDR2 reads FQGNSA. CDR3 amino acids: CASSLRQGLEPQHF. CDR3 DNA sequence: TGTGCCAGCAGCCTAAGACAGGGCTTGGAGCCCCAGCATTTT.

The rearrangement joins TRBV9 to TRBJ1-5; the D gene is possibly TRBD1 (5 bases). The CDR3 is made up of 11 amino acids. Germline V gives CDR1 SGDLS, CDR2 YYNGEE. V was pared by 7 bases and J by 5 bases, with 7 bases between. The CDR3 DNA reads as TGTGCCAGCGGAGGGGATCAGCCCCAGCATTTT. Residues: CASGGDQPQHF.